Reported below is one TCR beta chain. The antigen is unknown. The source of the sample is a study of monozygotic twins with inflammatory bowel disease. Study outcomes and limitations: Comparison of concordant versus discordant twins revealed no difference in repertoire similarity, possibly due to limited power.

Reprocessing the 5' RACE reads, TCRdb reports a single entry for every CDR3 protein and omits DNA. The table lists roughly 170,000 distinct CDR3 sequences. Per germline, CDR1 MDHEN and CDR2 SYDVKM. The CDR3 runs to 14 residues. Sequencing was done on a sample of blood. The V and J genes are TRBV28 and TRBJ2-6. The TCR sequence derives from a human donor with ulcerative colitis or Crohn's disease, or a healthy co-twin of an affected twin (not recorded which). CDR3 loop: CASLGSPGANVLTF.